Listed below are T cell receptor beta chains from one sample, sequenced in a study of T cell changes during pregnancy in multiple sclerosis. Measured with immunoSEQ multiplex PCR; TCRdb has only the in-frame clones, and not every one. Of approximately 50,000 clones listed, roughly 90% are singletons. Material: peripheral blood, obtained in the second trimester of pregnancy. The receptor source for this set is a female donor with multiple sclerosis, enrolled in a pregnancy study. Each CDR3 is given with its conserved first and last residue. A D gene is named only where the DNA matches it firmly. Part of the rows lack a size; the others show once, few, many or a class for expanded clones.

>TRBJ1-2|.|TRBD1|TRBV19
TGTGCCAGTAGTGTCCGGGACAGGGGGCTAAGGAACACCTTC
CASSVRDRGLRNTF
>TRBJ1-2|.|TRBD1|TRBV9
TGTGCCAGCAGCACTCGGACAGGAAGGACATATGGCTACACCTTC
CASSTRTGRTYGYTF
>TRBJ2-3|.|.|TRBV9
TGTGCCAGCAGCGTAGGTAATTTGGCGGCTGATACGCAGTATTTT
CASSVGNLAADTQYF
>TRBJ1-2|.|.|TRBV5-1
TGCGCCAGCAGCTCCGGACAGCACTATGGCTACACCTTC
CASSSGQHYGYTF
>TRBJ1-2|.|TRBD1|TRBV29-1
TGCAGCGTTTCAGGGGGCGAACATGGCTACACCTTC
CSVSGGEHGYTF
>TRBJ1-1|.|TRBD1|TRBV28
TGTGCCAGCAGTTTGGGGACAGGGATTACTGAAGCTTTCTTT
CASSLGTGITEAFF
>TRBJ2-5|once|TRBD2|TRBV5-1
TGCGCCAGCAGCTTGCTAGCGGGGGTACAAGAGACCCAGTACTTC
CASSLLAGVQETQYF
>TRBJ1-4|.|.|TRBV27
TGTGCCAGCAATTACATGACAGGTGAAAAACTGTTTTTT
CASNYMTGEKLFF
>TRBJ2-7|once|TRBD1|TRBV9
TGTGCCAGCAGCGCACGGACAGGCCTAGGGAACGAGCAGTACTTC
CASSARTGLGNEQYF
>TRBJ1-3|few|.|TRBV4-1
TGCGCCAGCAGCCAAGATGTATCCTCGTCTGGAAACACCATATATTTT
CASSQDVSSSGNTIYF
>TRBJ2-1|.|TRBD2|TRBV5-5
TGTGCCAGCAGCCGGCAAGCGGGGCCAACGGGGAATGAGCAGTTCTTC
CASSRQAGPTGNEQFF
>TRBJ1-2|.|.|TRBV7-2
TGTGCCAGCAGCTTAGAACAGTCCTATGGCTACACCTTC
CASSLEQSYGYTF
>TRBJ1-2|.|.|TRBV18
TGTGCCAGCTCTCCGTCCTATGGCTACACCTTC
CASSPSYGYTF
>TRBJ1-1|once|.|TRBV4-3
TGCGCCAGCAGCCAAGATGCTGGCGGCACTGAAGCTTTCTTT
CASSQDAGGTEAFF
>TRBJ2-2|.|TRBD2|TRBV6-5
TGTGCCAGCAGTTTAGCGGGGGGGTTTAACACCGGGGAGCTGTTTTTT
CASSLAGGFNTGELFF
>TRBJ2-1|.|.|TRBV28
TGTGCCAGCAGTCCACGGACGGGGGCCTACAATGAGCAGTTCTTC
CASSPRTGAYNEQFF
>TRBJ1-1|.|TRBD1|TRBV28
TGTGCCAGCAGGACAGGGGGCACTGAAGCTTTCTTT
CASRTGGTEAFF
>TRBJ1-2|.|.|TRBV18
TGTGCCAGCTCAGAACAGGTGCTTGACTATGGCTACACCTTC
CASSEQVLDYGYTF